This passage covers 10 T cell receptor beta chains from one sample sequenced in a study of cytomegalovirus exposure and HLA in healthy donors. PCR used 60 Vbeta primers and 13 Jbeta primers. Profiling relied on immunoSEQ multiplex PCR, and the TCRdb table lists in-frame clones only, not all of them. Of 160,000 or so clones in the sample, approximately 80% are singletons; the top ten hold more than 6.5%. The sequenced sample was PBMCs. These TCRs come from a woman between 50 and 59 years old in good health and CMV-seropositive.

The sample holds a few counts of this clone. The chain combines TRBV6-1 with TRBJ1-2, with D possibly being TRBD1 (5 bases). This CDR3 contains 12 residues. V shed 7 bases and J shed 5 bases, with 11 bases lying between them. The germline V gene has CDR1 MNHNS and CDR2 SASEGT. In nucleotides, the CDR3 is TGTGCCAGCAATCGACAGTTTTATGGCTACACCTTC. Its protein product is CASNRQFYGYTF.

The CDR3 loop reads CASSRLGQGLEAFF. CDR3 coding DNA: TGTGCCAGCAGCCGATTGGGACAGGGGCTTGAAGCTTTCTTT. The rearrangement joins TRBV14 to TRBJ1-1, with TRBD1 matching 10 bases. Germline CDR1 and CDR2: SGHDN and FVKESK. The CDR3 is made up of 14 amino acids. After removal of 4 bases from V and 7 bases from J, the junction contained 6 bases not matched to a gene.

This clone appeared once. The rearrangement uses TRBV28 and TRBJ2-2, with 7 nucleotides matching TRBD1. Trimming at V came to 6 bases and at J to 4 bases, leaving 8 bases not matched to a gene. The germline V gene encodes CDR1 MDHEN and CDR2 SYDVKM. The CDR3 runs to 15 residues. In DNA form, the CDR3 reads TGTGCCAGCAGCCCAGGACAGGTCTCCACCGGGGAGCTGTTTTTT. It translates to CASSPGQVSTGELFF.

In this sample, this clone turned up once. The chain carries TRBV9 and TRBJ2-1; 7 nucleotides match TRBD1. Trimming cost V 6 bases and J 10 bases; bases outside gene matches: 13. The V gene's germline CDR1 is SGDLS and CDR2 YYNGEE. This CDR3 comprises 14 residues. CDR3 coding DNA: TGTGCCAGCAACGACCCCGGGACAGCCGAGGAGCAGTTCTTC. As protein: CASNDPGTAEEQFF.

This clone was detected a few times. The V and J genes are TRBV5-6 and TRBJ1-2, with a weak D call TRBD1 (6 bases). The V gene's germline CDR1 is SGHDT and CDR2 YYEEEE. Trimming left V 6 bases short and J 3 bases short, with 24 bases between. The CDR3 runs 17 residues. The CDR3 bases are TGTGCCAGCATCTTCTTTGGTGGGGGCTTGGGCTACTATGGCTACACCTTC. This gives the protein CASIFFGGGLGYYGYTF.

This clone was counted between two and nine times. This chain connects TRBV5-1 to TRBJ2-3; 12 bases fit TRBD2. The CDR3 is 16 amino acids. CDR1 is SGHRS and CDR2 is YFSETQ in the germline V gene. V lost 2 bases, J lost 5 bases, and 6 bases stayed unmatched. CDR3: CASSLPKTSGGDTQYF. As DNA, the CDR3 is TGCGCCAGCAGCTTACCCAAGACTAGCGGGGGAGATACGCAGTATTTT.

The chain carries TRBV7-2 and TRBJ1-3; D ambiguous. This CDR3 is 14 amino acids long. Looked up from germline, CDR1 is SGHTA and CDR2 is FQGNSA. Trimming pared 7 bases from V and 0 bases from J, leaving 10 bases between. The CDR3 spells CASTTAVSGNTIYF. In DNA, the CDR3 is TGTGCCAGCACTACTGCCGTCTCTGGAAACACCATATATTTT.

This clone was observed a single time. The rearrangement links TRBV5-1 to TRBJ2-2; 7 bases line up with TRBD1. Germline trimming cut 3 bases from V and 0 bases from J; bases unmatched to any gene: 8. Germline V lookup: CDR1 SGHRS, CDR2 YFSETQ. This CDR3 is 17 amino acids long. The CDR3 spells CASSWTKTGANTGELFF. The CDR3 DNA reads TGCGCCAGCAGCTGGACAAAAACAGGGGCGAACACCGGGGAGCTGTTTTTT.

This clone was counted between two and nine times. The V and J genes are TRBV7-2 and TRBJ2-7, with TRBD2 matching 7 bases. J was trimmed by 1 base and V by 5 bases; bases with no gene match: 5. This CDR3 contains 14 residues. In germline, CDR1 is SGHTA, CDR2 FQGNSA. CDR3 DNA: TGTGCCAGCAGCCGAGGACTAGGTTCCTACGAGCAGTACTTC. Its translation: CASSRGLGSYEQYF.

The chain couples TRBV5-4 to TRBJ1-1; D might be TRBD1 (5 bases). V shed 3 bases and J shed 4 bases, with 10 bases lying between them. Germline V gene data show CDR1 as SGHNT and CDR2 as YYREEE (reference sequence). The CDR3 runs to 13 residues. As DNA, the CDR3 is TGTGCCAGCAGCTATACAGGAAGCACTGAAGCTTTCTTT. As protein: CASSYTGSTEAFF.